The 18 T cell receptor beta chains in this list originate from one sample, sequenced in a study of blood T cell repertoires in COVID-19. Sequenced by immunoSEQ multiplex PCR; TCRdb stores in-frame clones only, minus some. This table has 180,000 or so clones, about 85% appearing once. Sequencing input: peripheral blood. These receptors came from a man between 18 and 29 years old with acute or convalescent COVID-19.

The chain joins TRBV18 to TRBJ1-3; 9 bases are a match to TRBD1. V lost 2 bases, J lost 3 bases, and 5 bases stayed unmatched. Looked up from germline, CDR1 is KGHSH and CDR2 is LQKENI. There are 16 residues in the CDR3. The CDR3 coding sequence is TGTGCCAGCTCACCAGCCGGGACAGGGTTTGGAAACACCATATATTTT. It codes for CASSPAGTGFGNTIYF.

CDR3 bases: TGTGCCAGCAGCTTAGATCAGGGGGCCCCCTACGAGCAGTACTTC. This codes for CASSLDQGAPYEQYF. J is TRBJ2-7 and V is TRBV11-2; 8 nucleotides align to TRBD1. The CDR3 runs 15 residues. The germline CDR1 and CDR2 sequences are SGHAT and FQNNGV. Germline trimming cut 0 bases from V and 2 bases from J; bases unmatched to any gene: 3. The full variable domain, with the rest looked up from reference TRBV11-2 and TRBJ2-7, is EAGVAQSPRYKIIEKRQSVAFWCNPISGHATLYWYQQILGQGPKLLIQFQNNGVVDDSQLPKDRFSAERLKGVDSTLKIQPAKLEDSAVYLCASSLDQGAPYEQYFGPGTRLTVT.

The chain employs TRBV5-5 and TRBJ1-1; TRBD1 agrees at 8 bases. Germline V gives CDR1 SGHKS, CDR2 YYEKEE (reference sequence). The CDR3 loop spans 15 amino acids. The V gene end was trimmed by 6 bases and the J gene end by 1 base; junction bases not matched to a gene: 8. This chain's CDR3 is CASIQGAFANTEAFF. DNA for the CDR3: TGTGCCAGCATCCAGGGGGCGTTTGCGAACACTGAAGCTTTCTTT.

The chain combines TRBV7-9 with TRBJ2-1, with 10 bases matching TRBD2. CDR1 is SEHNR and CDR2 is FQNEAQ in the germline V gene (reference sequence). Trimming removed 1 base from V and 8 bases from J; junction bases left unmatched: 5. CDR3 length: 15 residues. The CDR3 DNA reads as TGTGCCAGCAGCTTAGGTAGCGGGGGGTTCGATGAGCAGTTCTTC. Its protein product is CASSLGSGGFDEQFF.

The rearrangement joins TRBV19 to TRBJ2-2; possible D gene TRBD1, 5 bases. Germline loops: CDR1 LNHDA, CDR2 SQIVND (reference sequence). With 6 bases removed from V and 4 bases from J, the gap between germline ends came to 9 bases. The CDR3 is 13 residues long. The CDR3: CASRRQTTGELFF. The CDR3 DNA follows: TGTGCCAGTAGACGACAGACCACCGGGGAGCTGTTTTTT.

The rearrangement uses TRBV11-2 and TRBJ2-1, with D perhaps matching TRBD1 (5 bases). V lost 1 base to trimming and J lost 9 bases, with 16 bases between them. Germline-derived CDR1 and CDR2 are SGHAT and FQNNGV. The CDR3 loop spans 15 amino acids. The CDR3 spells CASSLVPGHTGEQFF. The CDR3 bases are TGTGCCAGCAGCTTAGTCCCAGGACATACGGGTGAGCAGTTCTTC.

Only one count was recorded for this clone. The V gene is TRBV19, the J gene TRBJ2-1, with 8 positions matching TRBD1. The CDR3 is 14 amino acids. Germline CDR1 and CDR2: LNHDA and SQIVND (reference sequence). Unmatched junction bases numbered 6, after V lost 6 bases and J lost 5 bases. The CDR3, as DNA: TGTGCCAGTAGACCCCTGACAGGGGACAATGAGCAGTTCTTC. It specifies CASRPLTGDNEQFF.

The chain links TRBV6-6 to TRBJ2-5; 9 bases align to TRBD1. Germline lookup yields CDR1 MNHNY and CDR2 SVGAGI (reference sequence). Unmatched junction bases numbered 2, after V lost 8 bases and J lost 4 bases. This CDR3 is 12 amino acids long. The CDR3 here is CASHRGRETQYF. In DNA form, the CDR3 reads TGTGCCAGCCACAGGGGGCGAGAGACCCAGTACTTC.

In this sample, this clone turned up once. The genes are TRBV6-4 and TRBJ1-2, with D possibly TRBD1 on 6 matching bases. This CDR3 has 13 residues. V lost 5 bases, J lost 7 bases, and 14 bases lay in between. Germline CDR1 MRHNA, CDR2 SNTAGT. CDR3 region: CASSLNRVSGYTF. As DNA, the CDR3 is TGTGCCAGCAGTTTAAACAGGGTGTCTGGCTACACCTTC.

The chain is built from TRBV30 and TRBJ1-5; no clear D gene. The germline gives CDR1 GTSNPN, CDR2 SVGIG (reference sequence). Trimming stripped 3 bases from V and 6 bases from J, with 9 bases between. The CDR3 consists of 12 residues. Here the CDR3 reads CAWSGVIQPQHF. In DNA form, the CDR3 reads TGTGCCTGGAGCGGGGTAATTCAGCCCCAGCATTTT.

The V call is TRBV7-7, the J call TRBJ2-7; 7 positions agree with TRBD1. The CDR3 runs 16 residues. CDR1 SSHAT and CDR2 FNYEAQ come from the germline V gene (reference sequence). Trimming at V came to 5 bases and at J to 9 bases, leaving 19 bases not matched to a gene. CDR3 DNA sequence: TGTGCCAGCAGCGCCCACCGGGACAGCTTTCGGAGGAGGCAGTACGTC. The encoded protein is CASSAHRDSFRRRQYV.

J is TRBJ1-2 and V is TRBV5-3, with unresolved D. TRBV5-3 is an ORF, and what it does is uncertain. V was pared by 1 base and J by 2 bases, with 6 bases between. The length of the CDR3 is 13 residues. CDR3 in amino acids: CARSLILNYGYTF. The CDR3 coding sequence is TGTGCCAGAAGCTTGATCTTGAACTATGGCTACACCTTC.

V is TRBV11-2 and J is TRBJ2-3, with 7 bases aligning to TRBD2. CDR1 and CDR2 (germline): SGHAT, FQNNGV. This CDR3 spans 16 amino acids. V was pared by 4 bases and J by 0 bases, with 7 bases of the junction left unmatched. The DNA for the CDR3 is TGTGCCAGCAGCTCTGTAGCGGGCTTTAGCACAGATACGCAGTATTTT. It translates to CASSSVAGFSTDTQYF. The variable domain in full, completed from reference TRBV11-2 and TRBJ2-3, reads EAGVAQSPRYKIIEKRQSVAFWCNPISGHATLYWYQQILGQGPKLLIQFQNNGVVDDSQLPKDRFSAERLKGVDSTLKIQPAKLEDSAVYLCASSSVAGFSTDTQYFGPGTRLTVL.

This clone has just one count. The rearrangement links TRBV5-1 to TRBJ1-2; a weak D match, TRBD1 (6 bases). CDR3 size: 14 residues. Germline assignment: CDR1 SGHRS and CDR2 YFSETQ. The V end lost 2 bases, the J end lost 2 bases, and 10 bases lay between the germline ends. DNA of the CDR3: TGCGCCAGCAGCTTTGGCAGGGGAAACTATGGCTACACCTTC. Amino acids: CASSFGRGNYGYTF.

V usage is TRBV6-5 and J usage is TRBJ2-3, with D uncertain. Per the germline V gene, CDR1 is MNHEY and CDR2 is SVGAGI. CDR3 length: 14 residues. The V and J ends lost 0 bases and 2 bases respectively, with 6 bases between them. CDR3 protein: CASSYSSVTDTQYF. For the CDR3, the DNA is TGTGCCAGCAGTTACTCTTCTGTCACAGATACGCAGTATTTT.

The chain links TRBV5-1 to TRBJ1-6; D uncertain. The CDR3 contains 16 residues. The V end was cut by 0 bases, the J end by 4 bases, with 11 bases between. Germline CDR1 SGHRS, CDR2 YFSETQ. CDR3 sequence: CASSLEWSGYNSPLHF. Written as DNA, the CDR3 is TGCGCCAGCAGCTTGGAATGGTCGGGGTATAATTCACCCCTCCACTTT.

The sample holds a few counts of this clone. The chain combines TRBV12-5 with TRBJ1-3; D unclear. Germline assignment: CDR1 LGHNT and CDR2 FRNRAP. Trimming took 0 bases from V and 0 from J, leaving 12 bases between them. This CDR3 region has 17 residues. The CDR3 region is CASGLVLYRSSGNTIYF. CDR3 bases: TGTGCTAGTGGTTTGGTACTGTACCGAAGCTCTGGAAACACCATATATTTT.

This rearrangement joins TRBV7-2 to TRBJ2-1, with 8 bases fitting TRBD2. Looked up from germline, CDR1 is SGHTA and CDR2 is FQGNSA. This CDR3 region has 16 residues. V dropped 3 bases and J dropped 0; count of bases not matched to a gene: 4. The CDR3 DNA reads TGTGCCAGCAGCTTCCAAGCGGGGGTCTCCTACAATGAGCAGTTCTTC. Encoded protein: CASSFQAGVSYNEQFF.